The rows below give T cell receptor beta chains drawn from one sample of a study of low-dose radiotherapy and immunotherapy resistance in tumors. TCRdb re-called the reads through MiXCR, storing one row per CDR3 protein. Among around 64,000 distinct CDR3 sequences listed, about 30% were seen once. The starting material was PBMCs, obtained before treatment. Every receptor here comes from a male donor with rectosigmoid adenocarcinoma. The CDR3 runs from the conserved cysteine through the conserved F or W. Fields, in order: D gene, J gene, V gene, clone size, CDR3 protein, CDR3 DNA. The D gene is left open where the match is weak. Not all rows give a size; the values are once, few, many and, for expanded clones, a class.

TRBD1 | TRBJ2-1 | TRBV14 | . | CASSQGRVPTTTGATYNEQFF | TGTGCCAGCAGCCAAGGCAGGGTACCCACTACGACAGGGGCAACCTACAATGAGCAGTTCTTC
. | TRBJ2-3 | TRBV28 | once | CASSPQQVIKGTDTQYF | TGTGCCAGCAGTCCTCAACAGGTTATCAAGGGCACAGATACGCAGTATTTT
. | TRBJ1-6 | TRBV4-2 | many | CASSPLLNREPYNSPLHF | TGTGCCAGCAGCCCCCTTTTGAACAGGGAACCCTATAATTCACCCCTCCACTTT
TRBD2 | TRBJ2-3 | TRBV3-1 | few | CASSQDMVAGADTQYF | TGTGCCAGCAGCCAAGATATGGTAGCGGGGGCAGATACGCAGTATTTT
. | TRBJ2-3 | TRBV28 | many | CASSFVGADTQYF | TGTGCCAGCAGTTTCGTGGGCGCAGATACGCAGTATTTT
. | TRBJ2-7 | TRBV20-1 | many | CSAGPRDYEQYF | TGCAGTGCGGGTCCCCGAGACTACGAGCAGTACTTC
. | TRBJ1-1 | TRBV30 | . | CAWSVVRNRAFF | TGTGCCTGGAGTGTGGTCCGTAATAGGGCTTTCTTT
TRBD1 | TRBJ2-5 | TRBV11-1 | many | CASSLGQGAWGQETQYF | TGTGCCAGCAGCTTGGGACAGGGGGCTTGGGGCCAAGAGACCCAGTACTTC
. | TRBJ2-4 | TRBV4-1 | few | CASSQDLASNIQYF | TGCGCCAGCAGCCAAGATCTGGCCTCGAACATTCAGTACTTC
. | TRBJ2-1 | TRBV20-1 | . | CSARDSLGLLNEQFF | TGCAGTGCTAGAGATTCATTAGGGTTGCTAAATGAGCAGTTCTTC
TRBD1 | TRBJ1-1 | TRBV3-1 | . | CASSLKTGKNTEAFF | TGTGCCAGCAGCCTGAAGACAGGGAAGAACACTGAAGCTTTCTTT
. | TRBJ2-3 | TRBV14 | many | CASSQRDGRDTDTQYF | TGTGCCAGCAGCCAGAGGGACGGGAGAGACACAGATACGCAGTATTTT
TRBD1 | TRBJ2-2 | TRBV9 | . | CASSAGTDPNTGELFF | TGTGCCAGCAGCGCCGGGACAGACCCGAACACCGGGGAGCTGTTTTTT
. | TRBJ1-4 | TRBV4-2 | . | CASSQDLLRPDLNEKLFF | TGTGCCAGCAGCCAAGATCTGCTTCGGCCAGACCTAAATGAAAAACTGTTTTTT
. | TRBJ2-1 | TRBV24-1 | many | CATSDFGQAEQFF | TGTGCCACCAGTGATTTCGGCCAGGCGGAGCAGTTCTTC
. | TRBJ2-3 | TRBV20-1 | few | CSAWDLGGTDTQYF | TGCAGTGCCTGGGACCTTGGGGGCACAGATACGCAGTATTTT
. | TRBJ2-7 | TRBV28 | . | CASRGTPDYEQYF | TGTGCCAGCAGGGGGACACCCGACTACGAGCAGTACTTC
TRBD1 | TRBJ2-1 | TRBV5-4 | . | CASSRDRGSYNEQFF | TGTGCCAGCAGCCGGGACAGGGGATCCTACAATGAGCAGTTCTTC
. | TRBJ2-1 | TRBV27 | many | CASSLGSYNEQFF | TGTGCCAGCAGTTTAGGGTCTTACAATGAGCAGTTCTTC
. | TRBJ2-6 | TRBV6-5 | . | CASSYGGANVLTF | TGTGCCAGCAGTTACGGGGGGGCCAACGTCCTGACTTTC
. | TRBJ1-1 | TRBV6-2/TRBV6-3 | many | CASSYGGPQGNTEAFF | TGTGCCAGCAGTTACGGGGGACCGCAGGGGAACACTGAAGCTTTCTTT
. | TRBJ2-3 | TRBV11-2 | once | CASSFYDGDTQYF | TGTGCCAGCAGCTTTTACGACGGGGATACGCAGTATTTT
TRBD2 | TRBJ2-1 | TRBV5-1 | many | CATAAGGPVNEQFF | TGCGCCACCGCAGCGGGGGGGCCTGTTAATGAGCAGTTCTTC
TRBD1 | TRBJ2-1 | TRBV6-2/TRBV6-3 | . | CASRMTGSSYNEQFF | TGTGCCAGCAGGATGACAGGGAGCTCCTACAATGAGCAGTTCTTC
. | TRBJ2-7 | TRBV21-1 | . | CARPPSPSYEQYF | TGTGCCCGCCCCCCTAGTCCGTCCTACGAGCAGTACTTC
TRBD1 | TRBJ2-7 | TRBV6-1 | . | CASSYTKDGQARAYEQYF | TGTGCCAGCAGTTATACGAAGGACGGACAGGCTCGAGCCTACGAGCAGTACTTC
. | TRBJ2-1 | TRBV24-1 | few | CATSEQGWDNEQFF | TGTGCCACCAGTGAGCAGGGTTGGGACAATGAGCAGTTCTTC
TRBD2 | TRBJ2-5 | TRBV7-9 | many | CASSLRRGSGPQETQYF | TGTGCCAGCAGCTTACGTCGGGGTAGCGGGCCCCAAGAGACCCAGTACTTC
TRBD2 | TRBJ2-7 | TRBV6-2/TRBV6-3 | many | CASSSLTSGFSYEQYF | TGTGCCAGCAGTTCCCTCACTAGCGGATTCTCCTACGAGCAGTACTTC
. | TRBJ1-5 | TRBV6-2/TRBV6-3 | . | CASSNDRGAQPQHF | TGTGCCAGCAGTAACGACAGAGGGGCTCAGCCCCAGCATTTT
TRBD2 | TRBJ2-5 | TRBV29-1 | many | CSVEGTSGGLQETQYF | TGCAGCGTTGAAGGTACTAGCGGGGGGCTCCAAGAGACCCAGTACTTC
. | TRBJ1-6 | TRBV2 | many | CASRLQSFDNSPLHF | TGTGCCAGCAGACTACAGAGCTTCGATAATTCACCCCTCCACTTT
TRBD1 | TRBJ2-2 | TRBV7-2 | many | CASSGDRGSNTGELFF | TGTGCCAGCAGCGGGGACAGGGGGTCGAACACCGGGGAGCTGTTTTTT
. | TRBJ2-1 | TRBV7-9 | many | CASSLLNEQFF | TGTGCCAGCAGCTTACTCAATGAGCAGTTCTTC
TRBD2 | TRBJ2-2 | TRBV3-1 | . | CASSHTSGGFTGELFF | TGTGCCAGCAGCCATACTAGCGGGGGGTTTACCGGGGAGCTGTTTTTT
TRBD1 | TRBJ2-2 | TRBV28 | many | CASSYGQGASTGELFF | TGTGCCAGCAGTTACGGACAGGGGGCAAGCACCGGGGAGCTGTTTTTT
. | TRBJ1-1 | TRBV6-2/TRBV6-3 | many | CASSYLESGLAFF | TGTGCCAGCAGTTACTTGGAATCGGGCTTGGCTTTCTTT
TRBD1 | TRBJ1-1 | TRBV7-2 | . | CASSFTGTGRMVGNTEAFF | TGTGCCAGCAGCTTCACCGGGACAGGTCGAATGGTAGGAAACACTGAAGCTTTCTTT
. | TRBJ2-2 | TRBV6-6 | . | CASSGTATGELFF | TGTGCCAGCAGTGGGACTGCGACCGGGGAGCTGTTTTTT
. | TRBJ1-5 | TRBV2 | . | CASCEGWGNQPQHF | TGTGCCAGCTGCGAAGGCTGGGGCAATCAGCCCCAGCATTTT
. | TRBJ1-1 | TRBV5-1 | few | CASSLAGGYTEAFF | TGCGCCAGCAGCTTGGCCGGGGGATACACTGAAGCTTTCTTT
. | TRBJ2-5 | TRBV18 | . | CASSLSFGEEETQYF | TGTGCCAGCTCACTCTCTTTTGGGGAAGAGGAGACCCAGTACTTC
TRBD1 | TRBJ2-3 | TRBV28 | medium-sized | CASSSRWTGFTDTQYF | TGTGCCAGCAGTTCTCGCTGGACAGGGTTCACAGATACGCAGTATTTT
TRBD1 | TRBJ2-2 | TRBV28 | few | CASRVTGTPGELFF | TGTGCCAGCAGGGTGACAGGGACCCCCGGGGAGCTGTTTTTT
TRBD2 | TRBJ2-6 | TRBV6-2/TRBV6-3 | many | CASSYKAGGPLSSGANVLTF | TGTGCCAGCAGTTACAAAGCGGGGGGGCCTCTTAGCTCTGGGGCCAACGTCCTGACTTTC